This T cell receptor (beta chain) is from a study of T cells in Graves' hyperthyroidism and ophthalmopathy. TCR beta CDR3 regions were amplified from RNA transcripts. Researchers ran a first-round RT-PCR on the TCR CDR3 using the HTBI primer set. TCRdb re-called the multiplex PCR reads through MiXCR, storing one row per CDR3 protein. The data show tens of thousands of distinct CDR3 sequences, with around 49% seen just once and around 32% held by the top ten. V was shortened by 2 bases and J by 4 bases, with 12 bases between the two germline ends. CDR3 length equals 14 residues. In germline, CDR1 is SGHVS, CDR2 FNYEAQ. Graves' hyperthyroidism was deemed stable given no ophthalmopathy progression within 18 months. Hyperthyroidism, newly diagnosed and lasting under 2 months, affected patients aged 18 to 65. Patients showing uncontrolled infection, other autoimmune disease, pregnancy or lactation were ineligible.

The origin of this receptor is a woman between 45 and 60 years old with Graves' hyperthyroidism. V usage is TRBV7-6 and J usage is TRBJ2-7; the D gene is possibly TRBD2 (6 bases). The material sequenced was peripheral blood or thyroid tissue (not recorded which). CDR3 DNA: TGTGCCAGCAGCTTATTTCGGGAGAATTACGAGCAGTACTTC. It translates to CASSLFRENYEQYF.